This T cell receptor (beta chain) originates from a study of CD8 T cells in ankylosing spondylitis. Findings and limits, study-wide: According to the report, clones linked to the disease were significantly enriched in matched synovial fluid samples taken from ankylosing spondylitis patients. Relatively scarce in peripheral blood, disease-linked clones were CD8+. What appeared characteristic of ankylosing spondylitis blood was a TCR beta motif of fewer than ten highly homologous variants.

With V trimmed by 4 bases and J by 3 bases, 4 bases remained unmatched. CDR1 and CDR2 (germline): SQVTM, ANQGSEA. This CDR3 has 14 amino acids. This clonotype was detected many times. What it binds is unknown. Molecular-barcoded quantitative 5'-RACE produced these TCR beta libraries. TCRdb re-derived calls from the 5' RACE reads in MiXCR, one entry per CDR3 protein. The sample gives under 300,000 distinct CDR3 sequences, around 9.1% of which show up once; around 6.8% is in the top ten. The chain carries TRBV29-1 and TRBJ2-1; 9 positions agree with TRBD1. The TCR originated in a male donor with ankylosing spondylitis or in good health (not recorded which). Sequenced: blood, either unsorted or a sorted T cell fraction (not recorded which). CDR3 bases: TGCAGCGTTGGACGGACAGGGGACTACAATGAGCAGTTCTTC. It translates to CSVGRTGDYNEQFF.